Each of the 32 T cell receptor beta chains below was sequenced from the same sample in a study of T cells in Graves' hyperthyroidism and ophthalmopathy. RNA transcripts provided the source from which TCR beta CDR3 regions were amplified. HTBI primers were the set used in a first-round RT-PCR of the TCR CDR3. Each CDR3 protein is one row after TCRdb ran MiXCR on the multiplex PCR reads. This sample has 300,000 to 450,000 distinct CDR3 sequences; around 15% occur once, and the top ten carry roughly 21%. The sample was blood. Receptors were obtained from a woman in her 30s with Graves' ophthalmopathy.

This clonotype was recorded many times. The chain employs TRBV11-3 and TRBJ2-1; 8 bases map to TRBD2. From germline, CDR1 is SGHNT and CDR2 YENEEA. This CDR3 contains 16 residues. After removal of 5 bases from V and 3 bases from J, the junction contained 9 bases not matched to a gene. For the CDR3, the DNA is TGTGCCAGCAGCCCACGAGCGGGGGTAGACTACAATGAGCAGTTCTTC. Protein: CASSPRAGVDYNEQFF.

This rearrangement joins TRBV2 to TRBJ2-1; 8 nucleotides agree with TRBD2. The CDR3 length is 14 residues. CDR1 is SNHLY, CDR2 FYNNEI, per germline. The ends lost 4 bases at V and 10 bases at J; junction bases unmatched: 9. The CDR3: CASSVDGGAWEQFF. For the CDR3, the DNA is TGTGCCAGCAGTGTTGACGGGGGGGCGTGGGAGCAGTTCTTC.

This clonotype occurred many times. This sequence joins TRBV20-1 and TRBJ1-2; TRBD1 aligns across 8 bases. V trimming: 3 bases; J trimming: 6 bases; junction bases outside the gene matches: 15. The length of the CDR3 is 16 residues. Germline V gives CDR1 DFQATT, CDR2 SNEGSKA (reference sequence). This CDR3 is CSASGQGYFLRHGYTF. CDR3 in DNA: TGCAGTGCTAGTGGACAGGGATACTTCCTCCGTCATGGCTACACCTTC.

The V gene is TRBV7-2, the J gene TRBJ2-5, with 11 bases matching TRBD2. The trim removed 4 bases at V and 5 bases at J, leaving 3 bases unmatched. CDR1 and CDR2 from the germline V gene are SGHTA and FQGNSA. The CDR3 spans 14 residues. The CDR3 protein is CASSSTSGVETQYF. The DNA for the CDR3 is TGTGCCAGCAGCTCGACTAGCGGGGTGGAGACCCAGTACTTC.

This clonotype was counted ten times or more. The rearrangement uses TRBV20-1 and TRBJ2-1, with a tentative D call TRBD1 (6 bases). The length of the CDR3 is 16 residues. Germline CDR1 reads DFQATT; CDR2 reads SNEGSKA (reference sequence). With 6 bases removed from V and 0 bases from J, the gap between germline ends came to 18 bases. The CDR3 loop reads CSATRWDTSSYNEQFF. The CDR3 coding sequence is TGCAGTGCAACCCGTTGGGACACGAGCTCCTACAATGAGCAGTTCTTC.

This clonotype was recorded many times. This chain uses TRBV7-9 with TRBJ1-1, with D uncertain. V was clipped by 3 bases and J by 4 bases, with 9 bases between them. The CDR3 has 13 amino acids. Per the germline V gene, CDR1 is SEHNR and CDR2 is FQNEAQ (reference sequence). The CDR3 loop is CASSFHSLTEAFF. In DNA, the CDR3 is TGTGCCAGCAGCTTTCATTCACTCACTGAAGCTTTCTTT.

This clonotype was detected ten times or more. This chain links TRBV6-1 with TRBJ2-7; possibly TRBD2 for D (5 bases). CDR1 MNHNS and CDR2 SASEGT come from the germline V gene. The CDR3 extends over 13 amino acids. V lost 5 bases and J lost 3, with 11 bases in between. The CDR3 spells CASSPGRDYEQYF. The DNA for the CDR3 is TGTGCCAGCAGTCCAGGACGGGACTACGAGCAGTACTTC.

This clonotype was counted ten times or more. The rearrangement links TRBV5-1 to TRBJ2-7; TRBD1 agrees at 9 bases. Germline V gene lookup returns CDR1 SGHRS and CDR2 YFSETQ. The ends lost 5 bases at V and 4 bases at J; junction bases unmatched: 4. This CDR3 comprises 13 residues. The CDR3 is CASRGTGMYEQYF. The CDR3, as DNA: TGCGCCAGCAGGGGGACAGGGATGTACGAGCAGTACTTC.

This clonotype was seen repeatedly, ten times or more. V is TRBV15 and J is TRBJ1-4; D unresolved. Germline lookup yields CDR1 LNHNV and CDR2 YYDKDF (reference sequence). Trimming took off 8 bases at V and 0 bases at J, with 13 bases between the two ends. The CDR3 has 15 residues. This CDR3 is CATSGDYSTNEKLFF. The CDR3 coding sequence is TGTGCCACCTCGGGAGATTACTCAACTAATGAAAAACTGTTTTTT. The full variable domain, rest sourced from reference TRBV15 and TRBJ1-4, is DAMVIQNPRYQVTQFGKPVTLSCSQTLNHNVMYWYQQKSSQAPKLLFHYYDKDFNNEADTPDNFQSRRPNTSFCFLDIRSPGLGDTAMYLCATSGDYSTNEKLFFGSGTQLSVL.

This chain connects TRBV2 to TRBJ1-4, with D uncertain. CDR3 length: 14 residues. V was cut by 1 base and J by 13 bases, with 16 bases left in between. Per the germline V gene, CDR1 is SNHLY and CDR2 is FYNNEI. The CDR3 region is CASSEGAVFQGLFF. In DNA, the CDR3 is TGTGCCAGCAGTGAAGGGGCAGTCTTTCAAGGACTGTTTTTT.

This clonotype has ten or more counts. This chain joins TRBV10-3 and TRBJ2-3, with D possibly TRBD1 on 5 matching bases. CDR1 is ENHRY, CDR2 SYGVKD, per germline. V lost 10 bases, J lost 0 bases, and 17 bases lay in between. The CDR3 covers 15 residues. CDR3 sequence: CASTSGMGSTDTQYF. For the CDR3, the DNA is TGTGCCAGCACCTCAGGGATGGGGAGCACAGATACGCAGTATTTT.

This chain connects TRBV19 to TRBJ2-3; D is undetermined. The CDR3 loop spans 13 amino acids. Germline assignment: CDR1 LNHDA and CDR2 SQIVND (reference sequence). The ends were cut back, 8 bases at V and 4 bases at J, with 13 bases in the middle. CDR3 DNA sequence: TGTGCCAGTGCCCCCGCTGGGGCAGATACGCAGTATTTT. Translating it yields CASAPAGADTQYF.

This clonotype was observed many times. The chain uses TRBV20-1 and TRBJ1-1; 7 positions agree with TRBD1. Germline trimming cut 6 bases from V and 1 base from J; bases unmatched to any gene: 11. The CDR3 is 15 amino acids. Germline assignment: CDR1 DFQATT and CDR2 SNEGSKA (reference sequence). The CDR3 coding sequence is TGCAGTGCAGCCACCGTGGGACAGCCGAACACTGAAGCTTTCTTT. This sequence encodes CSAATVGQPNTEAFF.

This clonotype was recorded at least ten times. The rearrangement uses TRBV29-1 and TRBJ1-1; no definite D call. This CDR3 has 11 residues. With 5 bases removed from V and 4 bases from J, the gap between germline ends came to 8 bases. Germline loops: CDR1 SQVTM, CDR2 ANQGSEA. The DNA for the CDR3 is TGCAGCGTTCTAGGTGGCACTGAAGCTTTCTTT. Protein sequence: CSVLGGTEAFF.

This clonotype has a count of ten or more. This chain connects TRBV20-1 to TRBJ2-7; no definite D call. The CDR3 contains 12 residues. Trimming left V 5 bases short and J 6 bases short, with 14 bases between. From germline, CDR1 is DFQATT and CDR2 SNEGSKA (reference sequence). CDR3 in amino acids: CSALKLPGEQYF. In DNA form, the CDR3 reads TGCAGTGCTTTAAAACTACCGGGCGAGCAGTACTTC.

This clonotype was detected many times. The V and J genes are TRBV30 and TRBJ1-1, with D maybe TRBD1 (6 bases). The CDR3 is 12 amino acids. Germline V gene sequence: CDR1 GTSNPN, CDR2 SVGIG (reference sequence). Trimming removed 1 base at V and 8 bases at J, with 11 bases between. CDR3 DNA sequence: TGTGCCTGGAGTGCTTTACAGGGAGAAGCTTTCTTT. Translation gives CAWSALQGEAFF.

This clonotype has ten or more counts. The V gene is TRBV27, the J gene TRBJ2-3; 8 nucleotides align to TRBD2. The germline gives CDR1 MNHEY, CDR2 SMNVEV (reference sequence). Trimming removed 5 bases from V and 4 bases from J; junction bases left unmatched: 14. This CDR3 contains 17 residues. The DNA of the CDR3 is TGTGCCAGCAGTCGTCTAGCGGGCCTCTCGGCTCCAGATACGCAGTATTTT. Translation gives CASSRLAGLSAPDTQYF.

In regard to this clonotype: This may come from a read error, since a much larger clone is one base off. The chain carries TRBV11-2 and TRBJ1-6; D unclear. Germline CDR1 SGHAT, CDR2 FQNNGV. This CDR3 is 15 amino acids long. Trimming removed 7 bases from V and 9 bases from J, with 19 bases in between. The DNA of the CDR3 is TGTGCCAGCACCCAGGAGGGAGTAGGATGTTCACCCCTCCACTTT. Translated: CASTQEGVGCSPLHF.

This clonotype was detected only a few times. CDR3 amino acids: CASTLGQGANQPQHF. DNA of the CDR3: TGTGCCAGCACCCTAGGGCAGGGCGCGAATCAGCCCCAGCATTTT. The gene calls are TRBV7-8 and TRBJ1-5, with TRBD1 as a possible D gene (5 bases). V was cut by 7 bases and J by 4 bases, with 17 bases left in between. This CDR3 has 15 residues. CDR1 is SGHVS and CDR2 is FQNEAQ in the germline V gene.

This clonotype has a count of ten or more. The V gene is TRBV2, the J gene TRBJ1-3, with 8 bases matching TRBD1. Germline assignment: CDR1 SNHLY and CDR2 FYNNEI. V trimming: 6 bases; J trimming: 0 bases; junction bases outside the gene matches: 4. This CDR3 region has 15 residues. CDR3 DNA sequence: TGTGCCAGCAGCCCCGGGACAGGCTCTGGAAACACCATATATTTT. This translates into CASSPGTGSGNTIYF.

V is TRBV7-9 and J is TRBJ2-7, with D tentatively TRBD2 (7 bases). V lost 2 bases to trimming and J lost 7 bases, with 12 bases between them. This CDR3 spans 13 amino acids. In germline, CDR1 is SEHNR, CDR2 FQNEAQ (reference sequence). CDR3 amino acids: CASSLLGGREQYF. CDR3 DNA sequence: TGTGCCAGCAGCTTACTGGGGGGGCGGGAGCAGTACTTC.

This clonotype appeared many times. V gene TRBV30 combines with J gene TRBJ2-7; D gene uncertain. This CDR3 is built from 13 residues. In germline, CDR1 is GTSNPN, CDR2 SVGIG (reference sequence). Deletions cut 5 bases from V and 2 bases from J, with 13 bases between. For the CDR3, the DNA is TGTGCCTGGGAAAAAGGGAACCCCTACGAGCAGTACTTC. Its protein product is CAWEKGNPYEQYF.

This clonotype appeared many times. V and J are TRBV12-3 or TRBV12-4 and TRBJ1-5; no reliable D call. V was cut by 6 bases and J by 3 bases, with 9 bases left in between. The CDR3 consists of 13 residues. The CDR3 is CASRIKINQPQHF. CDR3 nucleotides: TGTGCCAGCAGGATAAAAATCAATCAGCCCCAGCATTTT.

This clonotype was recorded many times. V gene TRBV28 combines with J gene TRBJ2-3, with D possibly TRBD2 on 5 matching bases. The CDR3 covers 15 residues. V was pared by 3 bases and J by 3 bases, with 13 bases between. Germline CDR1 is MDHEN and CDR2 is SYDVKM. In nucleotides, the CDR3 is TGTGCCAGCAGTTTTCCCAGCGGCCTAACAGATACGCAGTATTTT. Its protein is CASSFPSGLTDTQYF. Filled out from reference TRBV28 and TRBJ2-3, the complete variable domain reads DVKVTQSSRYLVKRTGEKVFLECVQDMDHENMFWYRQDPGLGLRLIYFSYDVKMKEKGDIPEGYSVSREKKERFSLILESASTNQTSMYLCASSFPSGLTDTQYFGPGTRLTVL.

This clonotype was found many times. V gene TRBV7-9 combines with J gene TRBJ1-2; 8 nucleotides align to TRBD1. The CDR3 has 13 amino acids. Trimming cost V 5 bases and J 8 bases; bases outside gene matches: 7. In germline, CDR1 is SEHNR, CDR2 FQNEAQ (reference sequence). This CDR3 reads CASSPTGEDGYTF. CDR3 DNA: TGTGCCAGCAGCCCGACAGGGGAGGACGGCTACACCTTC. The whole variable domain, remainder taken from reference TRBV7-9 and TRBJ1-2, is DTGVSQNPRHKITKRGQNVTFRCDPISEHNRLYWYRQTLGQGPEFLTYFQNEAQLEKSRLLSDRFSAERPKGSFSTLEIQRTEQGDSAMYLCASSPTGEDGYTFGSGTRLTVV.

This clonotype was observed at least ten times. The chain uses TRBV11-2 and TRBJ2-7, with D tentatively TRBD2 (6 bases). The germline CDR1 and CDR2 sequences are SGHAT and FQNNGV. V shed 4 bases and J shed 4 bases, with 20 bases lying between them. This CDR3 comprises 16 residues. The CDR3 region is CASSSNRDFSYYEQYF. The DNA for the CDR3 is TGTGCCAGCAGCTCCAACCGGGACTTCTCCTATTACGAGCAGTACTTC.

This clonotype was seen ten or more times. The CDR3 DNA sequence: TGTGCCAGCAGGGGGGTTATTCGACCAACTGCTAATGAAAAACTGTTTTTT. Amino acid sequence: CASRGVIRPTANEKLFF. The chain couples TRBV28 to TRBJ1-4, with a tentative D call TRBD1 (5 bases). Germline assignment: CDR1 MDHEN and CDR2 SYDVKM. The CDR3 spans 17 residues. The germline V and J ends were trimmed by 6 bases and 3 bases, with 20 bases remaining between them.

In this sample, this clonotype turned up many times. J is TRBJ1-4 and V is TRBV2, with a tentative D call TRBD1 (6 bases). The CDR3 runs 13 residues. V lost 9 bases and J lost 7, with 15 bases in between. CDR1 and CDR2 (germline): SNHLY, FYNNEI. CDR3 coding DNA: TGTGCCAGGGAGCGCAGGGGTAGTGAAAAACTGTTTTTT. Its protein product is CARERRGSEKLFF.

This clonotype was recorded at least ten times. The gene calls are TRBV20-1 and TRBJ2-5; D unclear. Deletions cut 5 bases from V and 0 bases from J, with 13 bases between. The CDR3 is made up of 14 amino acids. From germline, CDR1 is DFQATT and CDR2 SNEGSKA (reference sequence). Written as DNA, the CDR3 is TGCAGTGCTTCTAATTTCCTGTACCAAGAGACCCAGTACTTC. Translating gives CSASNFLYQETQYF.

The chain employs TRBV28 and TRBJ1-2; 8 bases line up with TRBD1. CDR1 and CDR2 (germline): MDHEN, SYDVKM. This CDR3 is built from 15 residues. J gave up 8 bases and V 2 bases, and 10 bases lay outside the gene matches. CDR3 sequence (DNA): TGTGCCAGCAGTTTAAAGGCAGGGGGCAAAGGAGGCTACACCTTC. It translates to CASSLKAGGKGGYTF.

This clonotype was counted at least ten times. The genes are TRBV7-3 and TRBJ2-1; no reliable D call. The CDR3 runs to 13 residues. Trimming shortened V by 4 bases and J by 5 bases, and 9 bases separated the two germline ends. Germline V gene lookup returns CDR1 SGHTA and CDR2 FQGTGA. Here the CDR3 DNA reads TGTGCCAGCAGCTACAAGGGTGACAATGAGCAGTTCTTC. Translation gives CASSYKGDNEQFF.

This clonotype has only a few counts. A junction end diverges from the germline sequence, so it may reflect a read error. The chain couples TRBV7-8 to TRBJ1-3, with D maybe TRBD1 (5 bases). The length of the CDR3 is 13 residues. Germline V gene lookup returns CDR1 SGHVS and CDR2 FQNEAQ. This CDR3 reads CASGRGAGNTICF. In DNA, the CDR3 is TGTGCCTCTGGGAGGGGCGCTGGAAACACCATATGTTTT.